A selection of T cell receptor beta chains follows, all from one sample in a study of blood T cell repertoires in COVID-19. The protocol was immunoSEQ multiplex PCR, while the TCRdb copy is restricted to in-frame clones and leaves out a portion. This table holds almost 400,000 clones, roughly 90% found once. Material: PBMCs or T cells enriched from blood (not recorded which). The receptors here all came from a woman aged 25 to 39 who had recovered from COVID-19. The CDR3 runs from the conserved cysteine through the conserved F or W. The D gene is left open where the match is weak. Clone sizes are given selectively: once, few, many, or a class where the clone is expanded.

j_call | d_call | v_call | clone_size | cdr3_aa | cdr3_nt
TRBJ1-1 | . | TRBV9 | . | CASSGGPRGNTEAFF | TGTGCCAGCAGCGGCGGCCCCAGGGGGAACACTGAAGCTTTCTTT
TRBJ1-1 | . | TRBV6-5 | . | CASSQITEAFF | TGTGCCAGCAGTCAGATTACTGAAGCTTTCTTT
TRBJ2-5 | TRBD1 | TRBV7-7 | once | CASSPYSGQGGQETQYF | TGTGCCAGCAGCCCCTATTCCGGACAGGGTGGCCAAGAGACCCAGTACTTC
TRBJ2-2 | . | TRBV5-6 | . | CASSLVSRFTNTGELFF | TGTGCCAGCAGCTTGGTTTCCCGGTTTACGAACACCGGGGAGCTGTTTTTT
TRBJ2-3 | TRBD1 | TRBV28 | . | CASSPPQGFLTDTQYF | TGTGCCAGCAGTCCCCCACAGGGGTTCCTCACAGATACGCAGTATTTT
TRBJ1-5 | TRBD1 | TRBV28 | once | CASEASGGPFYSNQPQHF | TGTGCCAGCGAAGCATCAGGGGGTCCATTTTATAGCAATCAGCCCCAGCATTTT
TRBJ1-5 | . | TRBV2 | . | CASDGGDSNQPQHF | TGTGCCAGCGACGGGGGGGATAGCAATCAGCCCCAGCATTTT
TRBJ1-4 | . | TRBV7-9 | . | CASSLGHQGLSNEKLFF | TGTGCCAGCAGCTTAGGACATCAGGGGTTGTCTAATGAAAAACTGTTTTTT
TRBJ1-2 | TRBD1 | TRBV14 | . | CASSSRDRTTPGHGYTF | TGTGCCAGCAGCAGCCGGGACAGGACCACACCCGGGCATGGCTACACCTTC
TRBJ1-1 | . | TRBV30 | . | CAWSVREILNTEAFF | TGTGCCTGGAGTGTACGAGAGATCCTGAACACTGAAGCTTTCTTT
TRBJ2-5 | . | TRBV6-2/TRBV6-3 | . | CASSPVLAIEETQYF | TGTGCCAGCAGCCCGGTGCTAGCGATTGAGGAGACCCAGTACTTC
TRBJ2-3 | TRBD2 | TRBV11-2 | few | CASSSGLVVSSDTQYF | TGTGCCAGCAGCTCGGGACTAGTCGTATCCTCCGATACGCAGTATTTT
TRBJ1-5 | . | TRBV29-1 | . | CSVERPNREVGPQHF | TGCAGCGTTGAAAGGCCCAACAGGGAAGTGGGGCCCCAGCATTTT
TRBJ2-3 | TRBD2 | TRBV27 | . | CASRRLAGEDTQYF | TGTGCCAGCAGGCGACTAGCGGGGGAGGATACGCAGTATTTT
TRBJ1-1 | . | TRBV21-1 | . | CASSNRGKTGMNTEAFF | TGTGCCAGCAGCAACCGAGGCAAGACAGGGATGAACACTGAAGCTTTCTTT